This paragraph reports one T cell receptor (beta chain). Generated by immunoSEQ multiplex PCR, the TCRdb table keeps only in-frame clones and is missing some. The sample records approximately 59,000 clones, approximately 80% being singletons. This specimen comes from a study of blood T cell repertoires in COVID-19. Study in general: PBMCs, B-cell-depleted T cells, or T cells were the source of the cDNA or gDNA that made up the material.

This CDR3 comprises 14 residues. CDR1 is SGHRS and CDR2 is YFSETQ in the germline V gene. The V and J ends lost 4 bases and 6 bases, in that order; junction bases with no gene match: 8. The chain carries TRBV5-1 and TRBJ1-2; 8 positions match TRBD1. The sequence was obtained from a man aged 55 to 70 with COVID-19, enrolled during active disease. Material for sequencing was peripheral blood. CDR3 loop: CASSGLQGVHGYTF. CDR3 nucleotide sequence: TGCGCCAGCAGCGGGCTACAGGGGGTCCATGGCTACACCTTC.